The 16 T cell receptor beta chains below were found in one sample sequenced in a study of blood T cell repertoires in COVID-19. Method: immunoSEQ multiplex PCR; TCRdb's copy keeps in-frame clones and lacks some. The sample consists of fewer than 350,000 clones, around nine tenths of them appearing once. Sequenced: peripheral blood. All receptors come from an older woman with COVID-19, enrolled during active disease.

The CDR3 region is CASTRQGRSPLHF. In DNA, the CDR3 is TGTGCCAGCACCAGACAGGGAAGGTCACCCCTCCACTTT. The chain carries TRBV28 and TRBJ1-6; TRBD1 agrees at 7 bases. The CDR3 consists of 13 residues. CDR1 and CDR2 from the germline V gene are MDHEN and SYDVKM. V shed 7 bases, J shed 10 bases, and the junction held 7 bases outside the gene matches.

CDR3 region: CASRPGTGGGSGYTF. The DNA for the CDR3 is TGTGCCAGCAGACCCGGGACAGGGGGCGGCAGTGGCTACACCTTC. V usage is TRBV6-5 and J usage is TRBJ1-2; 12 bases are a match to TRBD1. Losses at the gene ends were 6 bases for V and 7 bases for J; bases not matched to a gene: 9. There are 15 residues in the CDR3. Germline assignment: CDR1 MNHEY and CDR2 SVGAGI.

The chain employs TRBV28 and TRBJ1-4; 7 positions agree with TRBD1. Germline CDR1 MDHEN, CDR2 SYDVKM. The CDR3 spans 13 residues. The ends lost 7 bases at V and 7 bases at J; junction bases unmatched: 6. The CDR3 sequence: CASKGQPVEKLFF. Here the CDR3 DNA reads TGTGCCAGCAAGGGACAGCCAGTTGAAAAACTGTTTTTT.

V gene TRBV2 combines with J gene TRBJ1-1; 9 positions match TRBD1. CDR3 length: 14 residues. Germline CDR1 reads SNHLY; CDR2 reads FYNNEI. V shed 6 bases, J shed 4 bases, and the junction held 6 bases outside the gene matches. The CDR3 DNA reads as TGTGCCAGCAGAGAAACGACAGGGGGCACTGAAGCTTTCTTT. Translated: CASRETTGGTEAFF.

The sample holds one count of this clone. This chain links TRBV6-6 with TRBJ2-3; 7 positions agree with TRBD1. V shed 4 bases, J shed 2 bases, and the junction held 3 bases outside the gene matches. The CDR3 totals 14 residues. Germline CDR1 and CDR2: MNHNY and SVGAGI (reference sequence). The CDR3: CASSSGGVTDTQYF. The CDR3 nucleotides are TGTGCCAGCAGTTCAGGGGGTGTCACAGATACGCAGTATTTT.

Remarks on this clone: Other nucleotide sequences in the sample specify the same CDR3. The rearrangement uses TRBV11-3 and TRBJ1-1; 8 bases are shared with TRBD1. V gave up 5 bases and J gave up 7 bases; unmatched junction bases: 3. The CDR3 extends over 12 amino acids. Per germline, CDR1 SGHNT and CDR2 YENEEA. The CDR3 reads CASSLGQGEAFF. The CDR3, as DNA: TGTGCCAGCAGCCTTGGACAGGGTGAAGCTTTCTTT. Full variable domain (missing parts from reference TRBV11-3 and TRBJ1-1): EAGVVQSPRYKIIEKKQPVAFWCNPISGHNTLYWYLQNLGQGPELLIRYENEEAVDDSQLPKDRFSAERLKGVDSTLKIQPAELGDSAVYLCASSLGQGEAFFGQGTRLTVV.

The rearrangement links TRBV5-6 to TRBJ1-2; 7 nucleotides match TRBD1. V trimming: 4 bases; J trimming: 7 bases; junction bases outside the gene matches: 7. Germline V gene data show CDR1 as SGHDT and CDR2 as YYEEEE. The CDR3 extends over 13 amino acids. The CDR3 sequence is CASSELDRAGYTF. The CDR3 DNA reads TGTGCCAGCAGCGAACTCGACAGGGCTGGCTACACCTTC.

The rearrangement joins TRBV11-2 to TRBJ1-1; D possibly corresponds to TRBD1 (6 bases). Germline V gives CDR1 SGHAT, CDR2 FQNNGV. Trimming took 3 bases from V and 5 from J, leaving 7 bases between them. This CDR3 spans 12 amino acids. The CDR3 sequence: CASSFQGTEAFF. CDR3 nucleotide sequence: TGTGCCAGCAGCTTCCAGGGGACTGAAGCTTTCTTT.

This chain links TRBV12-5 with TRBJ1-1; D unresolved. CDR1 and CDR2 from the germline V gene are LGHNT and FRNRAP. Trimming left V 1 base short and J 6 bases short, with 12 bases between. The CDR3 has 14 amino acids. CDR3 nucleotides: TGTGCTAGTGGTTTGGAGAGTGCGAGCCCTGAAGCTTTCTTT. Translated: CASGLESASPEAFF.

This clone was observed a single time. The chain combines TRBV6-5 with TRBJ1-4, with D unclear. The CDR3 has 14 amino acids. The germline V gene has CDR1 MNHEY and CDR2 SVGAGI. Trimming took 6 bases from V and 2 from J, leaving 10 bases between them. The CDR3 here is CASRTEKTNEKLFF. CDR3 DNA sequence: TGTGCCAGCAGAACAGAAAAGACTAATGAAAAACTGTTTTTT.

This rearrangement joins TRBV10-3 to TRBJ2-7; D gene unclear. The germline gives CDR1 ENHRY, CDR2 SYGVKD. The CDR3 has 14 residues. V lost 6 bases and J 2 bases, leaving 14 bases between the germline ends. The CDR3 DNA reads as TGTGCCATCAGCGGCAGTAGTAGCCCCTACGAGCAGTACTTC. As protein: CAISGSSSPYEQYF.

The J gene is TRBJ2-7, the V gene TRBV3-1 (or the pseudogene TRBV3-2); D might be TRBD2 (6 bases). CDR3 length: 14 residues. Germline CDR1 reads LGHDT; CDR2 reads YNNKEL (reference sequence). Trimming removed 0 bases at V and 7 bases at J, with 13 bases between. The CDR3 DNA follows: TGTGCCAGCAGCCAAGATGGAGGGGAGGTAGAGCAGTACTTC. Protein: CASSQDGGEVEQYF.

The chain links TRBV19 to TRBJ1-5; the D gene is possibly TRBD1 (5 bases). V was trimmed by 4 bases and J by 1 base, leaving 11 bases between them. Germline CDR1 and CDR2: LNHDA and SQIVND (reference sequence). This CDR3 is 15 amino acids long. The CDR3 loop is CASSTSGMSNQPQHF. CDR3 sequence (DNA): TGTGCCAGTAGTACATCAGGGATGAGCAATCAGCCCCAGCATTTT.

The rearrangement joins TRBV5-1 to TRBJ2-3, with D perhaps matching TRBD2 (6 bases). V dropped 6 bases and J dropped 4 bases, with 21 bases sitting between them. CDR1 and CDR2 from the germline V gene are SGHRS and YFSETQ. This CDR3 contains 16 residues. The DNA of the CDR3 is TGCGCCAGCACCGACCCTGGGTGGGGAGGCGCAGATACGCAGTATTTT. Translation: CASTDPGWGGADTQYF.

The V call is TRBV9, the J call TRBJ1-3; D might be TRBD1 (5 bases). Germline CDR1 and CDR2: SGDLS and YYNGEE. This CDR3 comprises 15 residues. V was trimmed by 3 bases and J by 0 bases, leaving 10 bases between them. The DNA for the CDR3 is TGTGCCAGCAGCGCGGGACTTAGCTCTGGAAACACCATATATTTT. It specifies CASSAGLSSGNTIYF.

V and J are TRBV24-1 and TRBJ1-4; possibly TRBD1 for D (5 bases). Trimming removed 3 bases at V and 5 bases at J, with 15 bases between. Germline V gene lookup returns CDR1 KGHDR and CDR2 SFDVKD. The CDR3 loop spans 16 amino acids. The chain's CDR3 is CATSDPGGVKNEKLFF. Here the CDR3 DNA reads TGTGCCACCAGTGATCCGGGGGGTGTGAAAAATGAAAAACTGTTTTTT.